A selection of T cell receptor beta chains follows, all from one sample in a study of Ad26.COV2.S vaccination and SARS-CoV-2 variants. TCRdb's table, derived via immunoSEQ multiplex PCR, lists solely in-frame clones and lacks some. This sample has about 350,000 clones, with about 88% found just once. Sequencing was performed on peripheral blood, taken in a trial of Ad26.COV2.S vaccine versus placebo. Source of these receptors: a person between 18 and 59 years old who received the Ad26.COV2.S COVID-19 vaccine or a placebo. Both conserved end residues are part of each CDR3. The order of the fields is V gene, D gene, J gene, clone size, CDR3 DNA, CDR3 protein. A D gene is named only where the DNA matches it firmly. Size is stated for part of the rows, as once, few or many counts, or as a class when the clone is expanded.

TRBV7-6	TRBD2	TRBJ2-2	.	TGTGCCAGCAGCCGTACTAGCGCGAGGAACACCGGGGAGCTGTTTTTT	CASSRTSARNTGELFF
TRBV10-2	.	TRBJ2-3	few	TGCGCCAGCAGTGGACCGAGCACAGATACGCAGTATTTT	CASSGPSTDTQYF
TRBV30	.	TRBJ2-7	.	TGTGCCTGGAGTAAGCAAAGCTCCTACGAGCAGTACTTC	CAWSKQSSYEQYF
TRBV5-1	TRBD1	TRBJ1-2	.	TGCGCCAGCAGCTCACCGGGACAGGGTCCCGGCTACACCTTC	CASSSPGQGPGYTF
TRBV5-3	TRBD2	TRBJ2-7	.	TGTGCCAGAAGCTTGGATAGCCAGCGGGAGGGCAACGAGCAGTACTTC	CARSLDSQREGNEQYF
TRBV28	.	TRBJ2-1	.	TGTGCCAGCAGTTTATCACAGGGCTCGTACAATGAGCAGTTCTTC	CASSLSQGSYNEQFF
TRBV6-6	.	TRBJ2-2	.	TGTGCCAGCAGGCCGACTAGGGTTGGCGGGGAGCTGTTTTTT	CASRPTRVGGELFF
TRBV7-6	.	TRBJ1-1	.	TGTGCCAGCAGCTTAGCGAGCCAAGGGGGCACTGAAGCTTTCTTT	CASSLASQGGTEAFF
TRBV29-1	.	TRBJ1-2	.	TGCAGCGTTGATGGTTTAACAGACCGCTATGGCTACACCTTC	CSVDGLTDRYGYTF
TRBV19	.	TRBJ2-7	.	TGTGCCAGTGGTACTCGCTACGAGCAGTACTTC	CASGTRYEQYF
TRBV2	.	TRBJ2-7	.	TGTGCCAGCCAATCGACCACCCCGAGAGAGCAGTACTTC	CASQSTTPREQYF
TRBV19	.	TRBJ1-1	.	TGTGCCAGTAGTACCCAGGGCCTCCTTGAAGCTTTCTTT	CASSTQGLLEAFF
TRBV7-9	TRBD2	TRBJ2-7	once	TGTGCCAGCAGGGCTAGCGGGGGGATCTACGAGCAGTACTTC	CASRASGGIYEQYF
TRBV11-3	TRBD1	TRBJ2-7	.	TGTGCCAGCAGTCAGGACAGGGGGCTCGAGCAGTACTTC	CASSQDRGLEQYF
TRBV24-1	.	TRBJ2-2	.	TGTGCCACCAGTGATAAACCAGGAGCCACCGGGGAGCTGTTTTTT	CATSDKPGATGELFF
TRBV20-1	.	TRBJ2-5	once	TGCAGTGCTAGTATTAGGGAGACCCAGTACTTC	CSASIRETQYF
TRBV7-9	TRBD1	TRBJ2-5	.	TGTGCCAGCAGCGCAGGGACAGGGGGCTATGAGACCCAGTACTTC	CASSAGTGGYETQYF
TRBV5-1	.	TRBJ2-1	.	TGCGCCAGCACCGCGGTAGGGGGTGACGGGATAAATGAGCAGTTCTTC	CASTAVGGDGINEQFF
TRBV13	TRBD2	TRBJ2-7	.	TGTGCCAGCACCGGACTAGCGGGGGGCGGCCCGGAGTACTTC	CASTGLAGGGPEYF
TRBV12-5	TRBD1	TRBJ1-4	.	TGTGCTAGTGGTTCGCCCCGACAGGGAAAGAATGAAAAACTGTTTTTT	CASGSPRQGKNEKLFF
TRBV4-3	.	TRBJ2-7	.	TGCGCCAGCAGCCAGGGACTCGGGGAACCTTCCTACGAGCAGTACTTC	CASSQGLGEPSYEQYF
TRBV5-6	.	TRBJ1-1	few	TGTGCCAGCAGCTTACCGGGGAAGAACACTGAAGCTTTCTTT	CASSLPGKNTEAFF
TRBV29-1	TRBD1	TRBJ2-7	.	TGCAGCGTTGGTGTGCAGGGGGCCGGCCACGGCGAGCAGTACTTC	CSVGVQGAGHGEQYF
TRBV7-2	.	TRBJ1-6	few	TGTGCCAGCAGCTCCCTCGGTGCGGGGCTCCCTCTCCCTAATTCACCCCTCCACTTT	CASSSLGAGLPLPNSPLHF
TRBV18	.	TRBJ2-2	.	TGTGCCAGCTCCCAAGGACGAATCAACGCGAACACCGGGGAGCTGTTTTTT	CASSQGRINANTGELFF
TRBV4-1	.	TRBJ2-1	.	TGCGCCAGCAGCTATTCCCCGGGCCTCCGTTACAATGAGCAGTTCTTC	CASSYSPGLRYNEQFF
TRBV27	.	TRBJ2-7	.	TGTGCCAGCGGACCCCGCTACGAGCAGTACTTC	CASGPRYEQYF
TRBV12-3/TRBV12-4	.	TRBJ1-1	.	TGTGCCAGCAGATTAGAGGCGGCTGAAGCTTTCTTT	CASRLEAAEAFF
TRBV9	.	TRBJ2-3	.	TGTGCCAGCAGCGTAAGCACAGATACGCAGTATTTT	CASSVSTDTQYF
TRBV5-1	.	TRBJ2-7	few	TGCGCCAGCAGCTCCAGCTCCTACGAGCAGTACTTC	CASSSSSYEQYF
TRBV4-3	.	TRBJ2-3	.	TGCGCCAGCAGCCAAGGTCAAGATACGCAGTATTTT	CASSQGQDTQYF
TRBV5-4	.	TRBJ2-5	.	TGTGCCAGCAGCTCCCTACAGGGCAGATCAGAGACCCAGTACTTC	CASSSLQGRSETQYF
TRBV5-1	TRBD1	TRBJ2-7	.	TGCGCCAGCAGTGCCCAGACAGGGAGTCCCTACGAGCAGTACTTC	CASSAQTGSPYEQYF
TRBV15	TRBD1	TRBJ2-5	.	TGTGCCACCAGCAGAGGATGGGACAGGGGAAAACAAGAGACCCAGTACTTC	CATSRGWDRGKQETQYF
TRBV7-2	TRBD2	TRBJ2-1	few	TGTGCCAGCAGCTTAGTTGGGACTAGTTTATACAATGAGCAGTTCTTC	CASSLVGTSLYNEQFF
TRBV2	TRBD1	TRBJ2-1	few	TGTGCCAGCATCGCCGGGACAGGGGATGGTTGGCGAGTCTTC	CASIAGTGDGWRVF
TRBV2	.	TRBJ2-7	once	TGTGCCAGCAGTTATACAGGTTTATCCTACGAGCAGTACTTC	CASSYTGLSYEQYF
TRBV7-9	.	TRBJ1-3	.	TGTGCCAGCACCTTCGTGCAGGGGTCCGGAAACACCATATATTTT	CASTFVQGSGNTIYF
TRBV5-1	.	TRBJ2-7	.	TGCGCCAGCAGCTTGCCGGGGTCCCCCTACGAGCAGTACTTC	CASSLPGSPYEQYF
TRBV5-4	TRBD1	TRBJ2-3	.	TGTGCCAGCAGCGTGGACAGGGGTTCCGATACGCAGTATTTT	CASSVDRGSDTQYF